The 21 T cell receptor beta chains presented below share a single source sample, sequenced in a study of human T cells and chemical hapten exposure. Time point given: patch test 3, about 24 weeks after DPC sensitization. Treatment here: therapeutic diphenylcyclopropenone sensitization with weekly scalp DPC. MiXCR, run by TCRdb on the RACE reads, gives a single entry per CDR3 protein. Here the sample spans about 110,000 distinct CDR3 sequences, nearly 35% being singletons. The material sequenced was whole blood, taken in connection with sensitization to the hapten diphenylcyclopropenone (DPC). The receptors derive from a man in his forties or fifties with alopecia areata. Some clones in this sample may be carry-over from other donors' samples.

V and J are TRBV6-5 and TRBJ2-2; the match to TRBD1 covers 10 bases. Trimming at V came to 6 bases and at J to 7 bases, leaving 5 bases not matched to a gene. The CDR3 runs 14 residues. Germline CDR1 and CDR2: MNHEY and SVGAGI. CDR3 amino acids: CASSWTGGGGELFF. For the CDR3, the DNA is TGTGCCAGCAGCTGGACAGGGGGAGGCGGGGAGCTGTTTTTT.

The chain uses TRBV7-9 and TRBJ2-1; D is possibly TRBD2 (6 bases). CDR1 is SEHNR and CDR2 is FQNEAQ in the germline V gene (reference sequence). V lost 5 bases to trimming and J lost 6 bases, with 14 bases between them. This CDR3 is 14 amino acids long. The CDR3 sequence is CASSHEAGLNEQFF. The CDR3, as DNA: TGTGCCAGCAGCCACGAGGCGGGGCTCAATGAGCAGTTCTTC.

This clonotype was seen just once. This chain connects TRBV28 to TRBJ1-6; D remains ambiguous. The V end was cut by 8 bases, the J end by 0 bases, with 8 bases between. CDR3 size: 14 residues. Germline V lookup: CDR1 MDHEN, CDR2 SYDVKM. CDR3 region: CASHISSYNSPLHF. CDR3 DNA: TGTGCCAGCCATATAAGCTCCTATAATTCACCCCTCCACTTT.

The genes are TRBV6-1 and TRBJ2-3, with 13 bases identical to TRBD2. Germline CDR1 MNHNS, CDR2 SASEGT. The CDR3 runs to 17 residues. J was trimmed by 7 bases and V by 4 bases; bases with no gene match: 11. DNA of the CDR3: TGTGCCAGCAGTGGTGCCGGGACTAGCGGGACCCAACATACGCAGTATTTT. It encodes CASSGAGTSGTQHTQYF.

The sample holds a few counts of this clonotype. CDR3 in amino acids: CASSSPRTVQYNEQFF. The CDR3 DNA sequence: TGTGCCAGCAGTTCTCCAAGAACCGTACAGTACAATGAGCAGTTCTTC. The gene calls are TRBV6-2 or TRBV6-3 and TRBJ2-1; no reliable D call. Trimming took 4 bases from V and 4 from J, leaving 17 bases between them. The length of the CDR3 is 16 residues. Germline V gives CDR1 MNHEY, CDR2 SVGEGT.

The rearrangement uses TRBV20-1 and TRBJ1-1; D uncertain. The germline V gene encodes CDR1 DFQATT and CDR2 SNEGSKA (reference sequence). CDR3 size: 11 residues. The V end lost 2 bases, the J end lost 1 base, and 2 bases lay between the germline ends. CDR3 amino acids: CSARQNTEAFF. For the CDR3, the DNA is TGCAGTGCTAGACAGAACACTGAAGCTTTCTTT.

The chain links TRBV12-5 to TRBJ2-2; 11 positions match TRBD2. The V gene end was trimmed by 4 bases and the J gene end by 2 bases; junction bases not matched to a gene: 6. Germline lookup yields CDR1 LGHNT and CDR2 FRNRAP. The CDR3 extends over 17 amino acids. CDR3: CASGSSGTSGNTGELFF. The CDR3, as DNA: TGTGCTAGTGGTTCAAGCGGGACTAGCGGTAACACCGGGGAGCTGTTTTTT.

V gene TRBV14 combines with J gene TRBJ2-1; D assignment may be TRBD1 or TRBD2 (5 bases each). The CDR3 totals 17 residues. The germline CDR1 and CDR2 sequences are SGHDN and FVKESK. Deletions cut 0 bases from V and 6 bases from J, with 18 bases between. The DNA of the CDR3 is TGTGCCAGCAGCCAAGAAAAATACCGGCGTGGGGGCAATGAGCAGTTCTTC. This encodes CASSQEKYRRGGNEQFF.

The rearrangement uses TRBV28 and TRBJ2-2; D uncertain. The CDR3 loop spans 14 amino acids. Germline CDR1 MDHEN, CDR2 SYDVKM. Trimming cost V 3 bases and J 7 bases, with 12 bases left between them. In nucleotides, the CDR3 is TGTGCCAGCAGTTTGGTATCCCTCATCGGGGAGCTGTTTTTT. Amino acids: CASSLVSLIGELFF.

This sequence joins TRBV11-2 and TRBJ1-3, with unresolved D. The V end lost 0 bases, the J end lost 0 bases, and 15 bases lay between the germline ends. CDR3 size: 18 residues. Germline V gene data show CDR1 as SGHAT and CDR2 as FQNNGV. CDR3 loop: CASSLEGYPFRSGNTIYF. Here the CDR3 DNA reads TGTGCCAGCAGCTTAGAAGGTTACCCTTTCCGCTCTGGAAACACCATATATTTT.

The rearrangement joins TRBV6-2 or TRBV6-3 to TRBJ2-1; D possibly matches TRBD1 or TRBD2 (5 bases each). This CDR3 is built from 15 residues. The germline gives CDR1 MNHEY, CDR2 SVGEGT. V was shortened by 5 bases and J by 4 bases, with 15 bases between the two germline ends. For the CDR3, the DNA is TGTGCCAGCAGTAAATTGGGGACGTTGTACAATGAGCAGTTCTTC. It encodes CASSKLGTLYNEQFF.

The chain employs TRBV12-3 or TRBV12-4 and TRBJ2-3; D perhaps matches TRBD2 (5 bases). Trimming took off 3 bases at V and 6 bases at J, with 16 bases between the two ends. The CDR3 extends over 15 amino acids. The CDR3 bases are TGTGCCAGCAGTTTGGACTCCCATTTTCCCGATACGCAGTATTTT. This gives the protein CASSLDSHFPDTQYF.

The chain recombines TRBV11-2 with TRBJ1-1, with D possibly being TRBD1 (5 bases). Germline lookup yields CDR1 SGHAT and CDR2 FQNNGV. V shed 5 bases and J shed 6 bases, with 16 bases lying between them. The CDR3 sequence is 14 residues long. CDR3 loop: CASSPHIGTSEAFF. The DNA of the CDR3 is TGTGCCAGCAGCCCCCATATAGGGACGTCTGAAGCTTTCTTT.

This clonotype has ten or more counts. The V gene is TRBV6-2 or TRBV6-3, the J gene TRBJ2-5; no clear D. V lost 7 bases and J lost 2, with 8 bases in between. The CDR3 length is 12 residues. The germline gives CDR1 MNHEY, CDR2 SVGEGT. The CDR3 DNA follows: TGTGCCAGCACGGCGGTTCAAGAGACCCAGTACTTC. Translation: CASTAVQETQYF.

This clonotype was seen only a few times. The CDR3 nucleotides read TGTGCCAGCAGCTTTGGGACTAGCGGGAGAGGGGGGTTCTTC. This gives the protein CASSFGTSGRGGFF. The rearrangement joins TRBV7-2 to TRBJ2-1; 14 bases are a match to TRBD2. This CDR3 is 14 amino acids long. Germline loops: CDR1 SGHTA, CDR2 FQGNSA. Unmatched junction bases numbered 7, after V lost 3 bases and J lost 15 bases.

In DNA, the CDR3 is TGTGCCAGCAGTTACACCGGGAGGGGGACGGGCTACACCTTC. Its protein product is CASSYTGRGTGYTF. The V call is TRBV6-5, the J call TRBJ1-2, with D perhaps matching TRBD1 (6 bases). This CDR3 has 14 residues. The germline gives CDR1 MNHEY, CDR2 SVGAGI. Trimming removed 2 bases at V and 8 bases at J, with 15 bases between.

The CDR3 nucleotides are TGTGCCAGCGGTGCGAGCGTAAACACTGAAGCTTTCTTT. Its translation: CASGASVNTEAFF. The gene calls are TRBV7-2 and TRBJ1-1; D remains ambiguous. CDR3 size: 13 residues. Trimming pared 8 bases from V and 2 bases from J, leaving 12 bases between. Looked up from germline, CDR1 is SGHTA and CDR2 is FQGNSA.

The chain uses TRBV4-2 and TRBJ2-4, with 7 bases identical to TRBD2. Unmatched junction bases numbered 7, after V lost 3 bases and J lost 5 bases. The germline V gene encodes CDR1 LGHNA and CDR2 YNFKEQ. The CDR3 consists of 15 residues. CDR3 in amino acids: CASSQPPLAENIQYF. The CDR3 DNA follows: TGTGCCAGCAGCCAGCCCCCCCTAGCGGAAAACATTCAGTACTTC.

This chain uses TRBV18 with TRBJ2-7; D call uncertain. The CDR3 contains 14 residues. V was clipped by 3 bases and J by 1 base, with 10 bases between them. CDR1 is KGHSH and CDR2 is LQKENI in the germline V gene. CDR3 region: CASSPPAGSYEQYF. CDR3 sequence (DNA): TGTGCCAGCTCACCCCCTGCCGGTTCCTACGAGCAGTACTTC.

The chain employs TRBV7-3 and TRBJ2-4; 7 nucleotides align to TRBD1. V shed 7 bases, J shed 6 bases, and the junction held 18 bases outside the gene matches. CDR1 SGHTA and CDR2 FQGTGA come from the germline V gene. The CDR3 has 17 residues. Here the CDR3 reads CASTRDSLIPGRNIQYF. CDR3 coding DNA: TGTGCCAGCACCCGGGACAGTCTAATTCCGGGCAGAAACATTCAGTACTTC.

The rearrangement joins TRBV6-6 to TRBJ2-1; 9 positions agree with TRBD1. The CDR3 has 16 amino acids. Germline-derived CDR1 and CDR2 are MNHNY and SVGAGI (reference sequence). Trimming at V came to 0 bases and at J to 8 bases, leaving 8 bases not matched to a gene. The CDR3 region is CASSYSQKTGGDEQFF. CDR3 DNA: TGTGCCAGCAGTTACTCGCAGAAGACAGGGGGGGATGAGCAGTTCTTC.